The T cell receptor beta chain under discussion was sequenced for a study of blood T cells in healthy people across ages. Background on the study: About one barcoded TCR beta cDNA was captured per two T cells. Study results and caveats: The study found TCR beta diversity correlated strongly with naive T cell percentage.

This clonotype was observed a few times. Its specificity is not known. The CDR3 has 15 residues. V shed 4 bases and J 5 bases; nucleotides not matched to a gene: 8. Germline CDR1 SGHRS, CDR2 YFSETQ. It was with a sample-barcoded 5' primer and a J-beta primer mix that a second PCR of roughly 7 to 11 cycles was run. TCRdb passed the 5' RACE reads through MiXCR, listing each CDR3 protein once. The profile shows more than 550,000 distinct CDR3 sequences, 22% of them singletons. Each donor supplied 7.5 to 10 milliliters of peripheral blood. With each sample, at least 5 micrograms of total RNA were extracted.

The receptor's source is a man between 65 and 85 years old in good health. What was sequenced was blood. V gene TRBV5-1 combines with J gene TRBJ1-4, with 7 bases aligning to TRBD1. CDR3 DNA sequence: TGCGCCAGCAGCGGATCCGGGACAGTCAATGAAAAACTGTTTTTT. The encoded protein is CASSGSGTVNEKLFF. The variable domain in full, completed from reference TRBV5-1 and TRBJ1-4, reads KAGVTQTPRYLIKTRGQQVTLSCSPISGHRSVSWYQQTPGQGLQFLFEYFSETQRNKGNFPGRFSGRQFSNSRSEMNVSTLELGDSALYLCASSGSGTVNEKLFFGSGTQLSVL.